The 29 T cell receptor beta chains below come from one sample, sequenced in a study of cytotoxic CD8 clonotypes in ibrutinib-treated CLL. Some clones are missing from TCRdb's copy, which holds only in-frame ones; the method was immunoSEQ multiplex PCR. The data hold around 200,000 clones, with more than 75% observed a single time. This material consisted of PBMCs, taken after 12 months of ibrutinib treatment. Receptor source: a human donor with chronic lymphocytic leukemia.

This clone has a handful of counts. This chain uses TRBV30 with TRBJ1-5; 8 nucleotides match TRBD1. J was trimmed by 3 bases and V by 3 bases; bases with no gene match: 10. The CDR3 contains 16 residues. CDR1 GTSNPN and CDR2 SVGIG come from the germline V gene (reference sequence). The CDR3 sequence: CAWSPLQGGPNQPQHF. In DNA form, the CDR3 reads TGTGCCTGGAGCCCCCTACAGGGGGGCCCCAATCAGCCCCAGCATTTT. Supplemented by reference TRBV30 and TRBJ1-5, the full variable domain reads SQTIHQWPATLVQPVGSPLSLECTVEGTSNPNLYWYRQAAGRGLQLLFYSVGIGQISSEVPQNLSASRPQDRQFILSSKKLLLSDSGFYLCAWSPLQGGPNQPQHFGDGTRLSIL.

This sequence joins TRBV5-1 and TRBJ1-1; D gene ambiguous. V dropped 5 bases and J dropped 6 bases, with 17 bases sitting between them. Germline CDR1 SGHRS, CDR2 YFSETQ. The length of the CDR3 is 14 residues. CDR3 in DNA: TGCGCCAGCAGTGGGATAATATCTTCGGCTGAAGCTTTCTTT. Its protein is CASSGIISSAEAFF.

V is TRBV13 and J is TRBJ2-3; tentative D call: TRBD1 (5 bases). Trimming removed 7 bases from V and 1 base from J, with 12 bases in between. CDR3 size: 14 residues. The germline V gene has CDR1 PRHDT and CDR2 FYEKMQ (reference sequence). The CDR3 sequence is CASKQDWGTDTQYF. The CDR3 region has the DNA TGTGCCAGCAAACAGGATTGGGGCACAGATACGCAGTATTTT.

V usage is TRBV5-4 and J usage is TRBJ2-4, with 8 bases identical to TRBD2. The V and J ends lost 4 bases and 0 bases, in that order; junction bases with no gene match: 6. The CDR3 contains 16 residues. Germline CDR1 is SGHNT and CDR2 is YYREEE (reference sequence). The CDR3 DNA reads TGTGCCAGCAGCAATCCCGGGGGGGTAGCCAAAAACATTCAGTACTTC. This sequence encodes CASSNPGGVAKNIQYF.

The chain joins TRBV15 to TRBJ2-5; 10 nucleotides line up with TRBD1. Germline lookup yields CDR1 LNHNV and CDR2 YYDKDF (reference sequence). CDR3 size: 14 residues. The junction had 7 bases not matched to a gene; V was cut back by 5 bases and J by 7 bases. CDR3 region: CATSPRRDRGTQYF. CDR3 DNA: TGTGCCACCAGCCCTCGCCGGGACAGGGGGACCCAGTACTTC.

The chain recombines TRBV2 with TRBJ2-5; TRBD1 matches 8 bases. CDR1 is SNHLY, CDR2 FYNNEI, per germline. V was pared by 8 bases and J by 4 bases, with 3 bases of the junction left unmatched. The CDR3 contains 12 residues. The CDR3 sequence is CASLDRAETQYF. The CDR3 DNA sequence: TGTGCCAGCCTGGACAGGGCAGAGACCCAGTACTTC.

This sequence joins TRBV5-6 and TRBJ2-7, with D unclear. The CDR3 is made up of 12 amino acids. The V gene lost 4 bases and the J gene lost 1 base, with 6 bases spanning the gap. Germline V gives CDR1 SGHDT, CDR2 YYEEEE. The CDR3 sequence is CASSRASYEQYF. The DNA for the CDR3 is TGTGCCAGCAGCCGGGCATCCTACGAGCAGTACTTC. Full variable domain (rest looked up from reference TRBV5-6 and TRBJ2-7): DAGVTQSPTHLIKTRGQQVTLRCSPKSGHDTVSWYQQALGQGPQFIFQYYEEEERQRGNFPDRFSGHQFPNYSSELNVNALLLGDSALYLCASSRASYEQYFGPGTRLTVT.

This clone was recorded once. The V gene is TRBV5-4, the J gene TRBJ2-6; D is unresolved. The CDR3 is 15 amino acids. Germline-derived CDR1 and CDR2 are SGHNT and YYREEE (reference sequence). Trimming left V 2 bases short and J 4 bases short, with 10 bases between. CDR3 nucleotide sequence: TGTGCCAGCAGCTTATTCTTCACGGGGGCCAACGTCCTGACTTTC. This gives the protein CASSLFFTGANVLTF.

The chain recombines TRBV5-6 with TRBJ1-2; a possible D gene is TRBD1 (6 bases). Trimming cost V 1 base and J 8 bases, with 12 bases left between them. Per the germline V gene, CDR1 is SGHDT and CDR2 is YYEEEE. CDR3 size: 13 residues. The CDR3 sequence: CASSLTGPRGYTF. In DNA, the CDR3 is TGTGCCAGCAGCTTGACAGGGCCAAGGGGCTACACCTTC.

Regarding this clone: Other DNA sequences of this sample code for an identical CDR3. The chain combines TRBV5-1 with TRBJ1-1, with D unresolved. The CDR3 extends over 14 amino acids. Per the germline V gene, CDR1 is SGHRS and CDR2 is YFSETQ. V shed 2 bases and J shed 0 bases, with 8 bases lying between them. The CDR3 DNA is TGCGCCAGCAGCTTAGGCGGGATGAACACTGAAGCTTTCTTT. The encoded protein is CASSLGGMNTEAFF. Drawing the rest from reference TRBV5-1 and TRBJ1-1, the complete variable domain is KAGVTQTPRYLIKTRGQQVTLSCSPISGHRSVSWYQQTPGQGLQFLFEYFSETQRNKGNFPGRFSGRQFSNSRSEMNVSTLELGDSALYLCASSLGGMNTEAFFGQGTRLTVV.

This chain joins TRBV9 and TRBJ2-7; perhaps TRBD1 as D (6 bases). V lost 4 bases and J lost 12, with 20 bases in between. Germline CDR1 is SGDLS and CDR2 is YYNGEE. This CDR3 is 13 amino acids long. As DNA, the CDR3 is TGTGCCAGCAGCCCCAACACAGGGTACGGGGTGTACTTC. Its translation: CASSPNTGYGVYF.

This CDR3 reads CASSPRVFGIYSNQPQHF. CDR3 nucleotide sequence: TGCGCCAGCAGCCCGAGGGTGTTTGGTATATATAGCAATCAGCCCCAGCATTTT. This rearrangement joins TRBV4-1 to TRBJ1-5; D gene ambiguous. Germline CDR1 MGHRA, CDR2 YSYEKL. Trimming took off 4 bases at V and 0 bases at J, with 19 bases between the two ends. The CDR3 is 18 residues long.

This clone was detected once. The chain combines TRBV10-2 with TRBJ2-3; possible D gene TRBD2, 5 bases. The CDR3 runs to 14 residues. Germline CDR1 and CDR2: WSHSY and SAAADI. Trimming took off 7 bases at V and 2 bases at J, with 13 bases between the two ends. CDR3 sequence (DNA): TGCGCCAGCATCCCACGGGGTCTCACAGATACGCAGTATTTT. Its translation: CASIPRGLTDTQYF.

The V and J genes are TRBV9 and TRBJ2-2; 8 positions match TRBD2. J was trimmed by 5 bases and V by 4 bases; bases with no gene match: 7. The CDR3 length is 15 residues. Germline V gene sequence: CDR1 SGDLS, CDR2 YYNGEE. CDR3 loop: CASSPPGGATGELFF. The CDR3 DNA sequence: TGTGCCAGCAGCCCACCCGGGGGGGCGACCGGGGAGCTGTTTTTT. Looking up the rest from reference TRBV9 and TRBJ2-2 gives the full variable domain: DSGVTQTPKHLITATGQRVTLRCSPRSGDLSVYWYQQSLDQGLQFLIQYYNGEERAKGNILERFSAQQFPDLHSELNLSSLELGDSALYFCASSPPGGATGELFFGEGSRLTVL.

Here the CDR3 reads CASSTRGIANSGNTIYF. CDR3 DNA: TGTGCCAGTAGTACACGGGGAATCGCCAACTCTGGAAACACCATATATTTT. V is TRBV19 and J is TRBJ1-3; D call uncertain. The ends were cut back, 4 bases at V and 0 bases at J, with 16 bases in the middle. CDR1 LNHDA and CDR2 SQIVND come from the germline V gene (reference sequence). This CDR3 is 17 amino acids long.

CDR3 bases: TGCGCCAGCAGCCAAGGCGGGACAGGGGGCTATGGCTACACCTTC. Translation gives CASSQGGTGGYGYTF. V usage is TRBV4-1 and J usage is TRBJ1-2; 11 nucleotides line up with TRBD1. Unmatched junction bases numbered 2, after V lost 1 base and J lost 4 bases. Per the germline V gene, CDR1 is MGHRA and CDR2 is YSYEKL. The CDR3 contains 15 residues.

The CDR3 DNA is TGTGCCAGCAGTCCACTAGCGGTGGACTACGAGCAGTACTTC. Its protein is CASSPLAVDYEQYF. This chain links TRBV27 with TRBJ2-7; TRBD2 matches at 8 bases. CDR1 MNHEY and CDR2 SMNVEV come from the germline V gene (reference sequence). This CDR3 region has 14 residues. J lost 3 bases, V lost 5 bases, and 6 bases had no gene match.

V is TRBV28 and J is TRBJ1-2; possible D gene TRBD1, 6 bases. V was cut by 4 bases and J by 2 bases, with 11 bases left in between. Per the germline V gene, CDR1 is MDHEN and CDR2 is SYDVKM. The CDR3 consists of 14 residues. CDR3 in amino acids: CASSSGQPNYGYTF. The CDR3 nucleotides read TGTGCCAGCAGTTCAGGACAGCCCAACTATGGCTACACCTTC.

In its sample, this clone was seen once. The V and J genes are TRBV5-1 and TRBJ2-7; 7 nucleotides match TRBD1. The V gene's germline CDR1 is SGHRS and CDR2 YFSETQ. Germline trimming cut 3 bases from V and 3 bases from J; bases unmatched to any gene: 9. The CDR3 length is 15 residues. The chain's CDR3 is CASSSPRRDSYEQYF. The CDR3 DNA is TGCGCCAGCAGCTCCCCCCGACGGGACAGCTACGAGCAGTACTTC.

This clone was seen only once. This CDR3 is also generated by other DNA sequences in the sample. The chain carries TRBV6-5 and TRBJ2-5; no clear D gene. The V and J ends lost 0 bases and 4 bases respectively, with 6 bases between them. CDR1 and CDR2 from the germline V gene are MNHEY and SVGAGI. The length of the CDR3 is 13 residues. The CDR3 loop is CASSYSERETQYF. CDR3 sequence (DNA): TGTGCCAGCAGTTACTCCGAGCGAGAGACCCAGTACTTC.

As concerns this clone: This CDR3 is also generated by other DNA sequences in the sample. The V call is TRBV18, the J call TRBJ2-3, with D hard to call. CDR1 is KGHSH and CDR2 is LQKENI in the germline V gene. V was trimmed by 0 bases and J by 3 bases, leaving 4 bases between them. The CDR3 runs 13 residues. The CDR3 loop reads CASSPPGTDTQYF. The CDR3 DNA reads TGTGCCAGCTCACCACCGGGTACAGATACGCAGTATTTT.

In this sample, this clone turned up once. The chain employs TRBV7-2 and TRBJ2-1, with D possibly TRBD2 on 6 matching bases. In germline, CDR1 is SGHTA, CDR2 FQGNSA. The CDR3 totals 16 residues. Trimming took 6 bases from V and 5 from J, leaving 20 bases between them. The CDR3 is CASSFGSSVRNNEQFF. In DNA, the CDR3 is TGTGCCAGCAGTTTTGGCTCTAGCGTAAGAAACAATGAGCAGTTCTTC.

J is TRBJ2-3 and V is TRBV6-5, with 7 bases matching TRBD2. The germline V gene encodes CDR1 MNHEY and CDR2 SVGAGI. V lost 4 bases and J lost 1; bases outside the gene matches: 5. The CDR3 loop spans 15 amino acids. In DNA form, the CDR3 reads TGTGCCAGCAGTTTCACCGGACTAGGCACAGATACGCAGTATTTT. Protein product: CASSFTGLGTDTQYF.

The J gene is TRBJ2-7, the V gene TRBV28; 9 positions match TRBD2. This CDR3 is built from 14 residues. The V segment lost 2 bases and the J segment 5 bases; nucleotides outside the gene matches: 4. Per germline, CDR1 MDHEN and CDR2 SYDVKM. CDR3 amino acids: CASSLLAGIDEQYF. CDR3 nucleotide sequence: TGTGCCAGCAGTTTACTAGCGGGAATCGACGAGCAGTACTTC.

Details on this clone: The junction and the germline gene differ at one end; a read error may be behind it. The chain has TRBV20-1 and TRBJ1-2, with D unresolved. Germline V gene sequence: CDR1 DFQATT, CDR2 SNEGSKA (reference sequence). The length of the CDR3 is 10 residues. For the CDR3, the DNA is TGCAGTGCTAGAGATCTAGAGCAGGCCTTC. Translated: CSARDLEQAF.

The chain has TRBV5-1 and TRBJ1-1; TRBD1 agrees at 7 bases. The ends lost 4 bases at V and 4 bases at J; junction bases unmatched: 4. This CDR3 comprises 13 residues. Germline values: CDR1 SGHRS, CDR2 YFSETQ. The CDR3 DNA sequence: TGCGCCAGCAGCGTAGGGGGCGGCACTGAAGCTTTCTTT. As protein: CASSVGGGTEAFF.

The V gene is TRBV27, the J gene TRBJ2-1, with TRBD2 matching over 7 bases. Losses at the gene ends were 6 bases for V and 4 bases for J; bases not matched to a gene: 12. Germline V gene lookup returns CDR1 MNHEY and CDR2 SMNVEV (reference sequence). This CDR3 has 16 amino acids. As DNA, the CDR3 is TGTGCCAGCAGCACCTCGGAGCGGGGAGGATACAATGAGCAGTTCTTC. Its translation is CASSTSERGGYNEQFF.

The chain joins TRBV29-1 to TRBJ2-1; 8 bases fit TRBD2. The CDR3 extends over 14 amino acids. From germline, CDR1 is SQVTM and CDR2 ANQGSEA. With 7 bases clipped from V and 8 bases from J, the junction kept 13 bases outside the gene matches. DNA for the CDR3: TGCAGCGCCCGACCGGGACTAGAGTACGATGAGCAGTTCTTC. Translating it yields CSARPGLEYDEQFF.

V is TRBV7-9 and J is TRBJ2-3, with D uncertain. This CDR3 comprises 15 residues. CDR1 and CDR2 from the germline V gene are SEHNR and FQNEAQ (reference sequence). Trimming cost V 1 base and J 5 bases, with 13 bases left between them. In DNA, the CDR3 is TGTGCCAGCAGCTTAGTCTACGGTGGCTTAGATACGCAGTATTTT. Residues: CASSLVYGGLDTQYF.